These 30 T cell receptor beta chains originate from one sample sequenced in a study of shared clonotypes between healthy human individuals. Clones were sequenced by immunoSEQ multiplex PCR, and TCRdb holds only the in-frame ones, with some missing. The sample carries under 2.5 million clones, around 92% recorded once. Sample: naive CD4+ T cells from PBMCs. Specified subset: CD45RA+ positively selected. These receptors all stem from a man between 18 and 29 years old in good health. Some clones in this sample may be carry-over from other donors' samples.

This sequence joins TRBV7-3 and TRBJ2-5; 7 nucleotides line up with TRBD1. Germline V lookup: CDR1 SGHTA, CDR2 FQGTGA. V shed 6 bases and J 5 bases; nucleotides not matched to a gene: 6. The length of the CDR3 is 13 residues. In nucleotides, the CDR3 is TGTGCCAGCAGTCGAAACAGGGGCGAGACCCAGTACTTC. It is translated as CASSRNRGETQYF.

The rearrangement joins TRBV30 to TRBJ2-7; D is possibly TRBD1 (5 bases). Between the trimmed V and J ends, which lost 0 bases and 3 bases, there was a span of 18 bases. The germline CDR1 and CDR2 sequences are GTSNPN and SVGIG (reference sequence). The CDR3 spans 16 residues. The CDR3 here is CAWSVLLTAGFYEQYF. CDR3 DNA: TGTGCCTGGAGTGTACTCCTTACTGCAGGGTTCTACGAGCAGTACTTC.

The V call is TRBV15, the J call TRBJ2-7; D uncertain. The CDR3 consists of 13 residues. V lost 1 base and J 3 bases, leaving 7 bases between the germline ends. The V gene's germline CDR1 is LNHNV and CDR2 YYDKDF (reference sequence). The CDR3 sequence is CATSRGHDYEQYF. Written as DNA, the CDR3 is TGTGCCACCAGCAGAGGACACGACTACGAGCAGTACTTC. Drawing the rest from reference TRBV15 and TRBJ2-7, the complete variable domain is DAMVIQNPRYQVTQFGKPVTLSCSQTLNHNVMYWYQQKSSQAPKLLFHYYDKDFNNEADTPDNFQSRRPNTSFCFLDIRSPGLGDTAMYLCATSRGHDYEQYFGPGTRLTVT.

The V call is TRBV7-3, the J call TRBJ2-3, with 7 bases aligning to TRBD1. The CDR3 runs 14 residues. The germline gives CDR1 SGHTA, CDR2 FQGTGA. The V and J ends lost 3 bases and 2 bases, in that order; junction bases with no gene match: 2. The CDR3 nucleotides read TGTGCCAGCAGCTTGGGACAGCCCACAGATACGCAGTATTTT. It encodes CASSLGQPTDTQYF.

The chain links TRBV5-1 to TRBJ1-2, with D perhaps TRBD1 (6 bases). The CDR3 has 14 residues. Germline V gives CDR1 SGHRS, CDR2 YFSETQ. V dropped 5 bases and J dropped 4 bases, with 15 bases sitting between them. In nucleotides, the CDR3 is TGCGCCAGCAGTTCTCAGGGGCCTGGCTATGGCTACACCTTC. This codes for CASSSQGPGYGYTF.

Comments on this clone: Other DNA sequences of this sample code for an identical CDR3. This chain joins TRBV6-1 and TRBJ1-2; possible D gene TRBD1, 6 bases. V lost 4 bases and J lost 4, with 10 bases in between. The CDR3 loop spans 13 amino acids. Per germline, CDR1 MNHNS and CDR2 SASEGT. This CDR3 reads CASSAGQSYGYTF. Here the CDR3 DNA reads TGTGCCAGCAGTGCCGGACAGTCCTATGGCTACACCTTC.

DNA for the CDR3: TGTGCCAGCAGCTTGCGGGTCCCCCAAGAGACCCAGTACTTC. Translated, it gives CASSLRVPQETQYF. The chain uses TRBV7-9 and TRBJ2-5; D possibly corresponds to TRBD2 (5 bases). The V end lost 3 bases, the J end lost 1 base, and 9 bases lay between the germline ends. CDR1 and CDR2 (germline): SEHNR, FQNEAQ (reference sequence). The CDR3 sequence is 14 residues long. The full variable domain, completed using reference TRBV7-9 and TRBJ2-5, is DTGVSQNPRHKITKRGQNVTFRCDPISEHNRLYWYRQTLGQGPEFLTYFQNEAQLEKSRLLSDRFSAERPKGSFSTLEIQRTEQGDSAMYLCASSLRVPQETQYFGPGTRLLVL.

CDR3 residues: CAWSAPGQGFNEQFF. The CDR3 nucleotides read TGTGCCTGGAGTGCTCCGGGACAGGGGTTTAATGAGCAGTTCTTC. The V gene is TRBV30, the J gene TRBJ2-1; 10 bases are a match to TRBD1. Germline-derived CDR1 and CDR2 are GTSNPN and SVGIG (reference sequence). Losses at the gene ends were 1 base for V and 7 bases for J; bases not matched to a gene: 7. The CDR3 runs to 15 residues.

The rearrangement joins TRBV7-2 to TRBJ1-5; D might be TRBD1 (5 bases). This CDR3 region has 15 residues. Germline CDR1 and CDR2: SGHTA and FQGNSA. V lost 5 bases and J lost 7, with 18 bases in between. The CDR3 DNA reads as TGTGCCAGCAGCCCGAGGGGTAGGGGTGGACAGCCCCAGCATTTT. Encoded protein: CASSPRGRGGQPQHF.

This sequence joins TRBV4-1 and TRBJ1-1; 7 bases align to TRBD1. Germline V gene lookup returns CDR1 MGHRA and CDR2 YSYEKL. The length of the CDR3 is 18 residues. The V and J ends lost 1 base and 1 base, in that order; junction bases with no gene match: 12. The CDR3 sequence is CASSQGLPGGTENTEAFF. CDR3 nucleotide sequence: TGCGCCAGCAGCCAAGGGCTCCCGGGGGGGACAGAGAACACTGAAGCTTTCTTT.

V gene TRBV28 combines with J gene TRBJ2-7; possible D gene TRBD1, 6 bases. The CDR3 is 15 amino acids. Germline assignment: CDR1 MDHEN and CDR2 SYDVKM. Trimming stripped 3 bases from V and 4 bases from J, with 16 bases between. The chain's CDR3 is CASSFGAGDFYEQYF. CDR3 DNA sequence: TGTGCCAGCAGTTTTGGGGCAGGGGATTTTTACGAGCAGTACTTC.

CDR3 protein: CASSLRTGGVLDTQYF. CDR3 DNA sequence: TGTGCCAGCAGCCTAAGGACTGGCGGGGTATTAGATACGCAGTATTTT. This chain links TRBV5-4 with TRBJ2-3; tentative D call: TRBD2 (6 bases). Germline CDR1 reads SGHNT; CDR2 reads YYREEE (reference sequence). Trimming shortened V by 4 bases and J by 5 bases, and 20 bases separated the two germline ends. The CDR3 length is 16 residues.

This clone has just one count. The chain uses TRBV5-6 and TRBJ1-2; no definite D call. Germline CDR1 is SGHDT and CDR2 is YYEEEE. The CDR3 contains 14 residues. The V and J ends lost 4 bases and 5 bases respectively, with 15 bases between them. CDR3 loop: CASSPIQLAYGYTF. As DNA, the CDR3 is TGTGCCAGCAGCCCTATCCAACTGGCGTATGGCTACACCTTC.

The chain couples TRBV10-2 to TRBJ2-3, with D possibly matching TRBD1 (5 bases). CDR3 size: 14 residues. CDR1 and CDR2 from the germline V gene are WSHSY and SAAADI. V was shortened by 4 bases and J by 2 bases, with 10 bases between the two germline ends. In DNA, the CDR3 is TGCGCCAGCAGTGTTAGGGGAATCACAGATACGCAGTATTTT. Encoded protein: CASSVRGITDTQYF.

This rearrangement joins TRBV5-6 to TRBJ1-6; D might be TRBD1 (6 bases). The CDR3 contains 16 residues. Germline-derived CDR1 and CDR2 are SGHDT and YYEEEE. V lost 1 base and J lost 0, with 8 bases in between. Here the CDR3 DNA reads TGTGCCAGCAGCTTGAGGGGGGACTCCTATAATTCACCCCTCCACTTT. This gives the protein CASSLRGDSYNSPLHF.

As to this clone: Other DNA variants within this sample encode the same CDR3. V usage is TRBV5-1 and J usage is TRBJ2-7; D tentatively reads TRBD1 or TRBD2 (5 bases each). The CDR3 is made up of 14 amino acids. The germline V gene encodes CDR1 SGHRS and CDR2 YFSETQ. V lost 4 bases and J lost 0, with 11 bases in between. CDR3: CASSPGTVSYEQYF. In DNA, the CDR3 is TGCGCCAGCAGCCCCGGGACCGTCTCCTACGAGCAGTACTTC.

The CDR3 region is CASRNASGGKQYEQYF. The CDR3 DNA follows: TGTGCCAGCAGGAACGCTAGCGGAGGGAAACAGTACGAGCAGTACTTC. The V and J genes are TRBV5-4 and TRBJ2-7; 7 bases match TRBD2. J lost 4 bases, V lost 5 bases, and 15 bases had no gene match. The CDR3 sequence is 16 residues long. Germline CDR1 and CDR2: SGHNT and YYREEE (reference sequence). The whole variable domain, remainder taken from reference TRBV5-4 and TRBJ2-7, is ETGVTQSPTHLIKTRGQQVTLRCSSQSGHNTVSWYQQALGQGPQFIFQYYREEENGRGNFPPRFSGLQFPNYSSELNVNALELDDSALYLCASRNASGGKQYEQYFGPGTRLTVT.

The count of this clone is one. The V call is TRBV21-1, the J call TRBJ2-7; TRBD2 was called by the table and not checked on the DNA. TRBV21-1 is a documented pseudogene. The CDR3 extends over 12 amino acids. This CDR3 reads CARLGTSYEQYF. The DNA for the CDR3 is TGTGCCAGACTCGGGACTTCCTACGAGCAGTACTTC.

The J gene is TRBJ1-2, the V gene TRBV28; 9 bases agree with TRBD1. Unmatched junction bases numbered 7, after V lost 3 bases and J lost 11 bases. The CDR3 length is 13 residues. From germline, CDR1 is MDHEN and CDR2 SYDVKM. The CDR3 nucleotides are TGTGCCAGCAGTTTCGGGGGGGGACAGGGATACACCTTC. It codes for CASSFGGGQGYTF.

Points on this clone: This specimen includes other DNA sequences encoding the same CDR3. The rearrangement links TRBV7-9 to TRBJ2-3; D not resolved. The germline V gene encodes CDR1 SEHNR and CDR2 FQNEAQ (reference sequence). Trimming left V 5 bases short and J 6 bases short, with 9 bases between. The CDR3 extends over 12 amino acids. In DNA, the CDR3 is TGTGCCAGCAGCCCCTCTGGGGATACGCAGTATTTT. It specifies CASSPSGDTQYF.

The chain's CDR3 is CASSRGRNQETQYF. The CDR3, as DNA: TGTGCCAGCAGCCGAGGACGGAACCAAGAGACCCAGTACTTC. The chain combines TRBV7-2 with TRBJ2-5, with D hard to call. The V end lost 5 bases, the J end lost 0 bases, and 10 bases lay between the germline ends. The CDR3 has 14 residues. Germline V gives CDR1 SGHTA, CDR2 FQGNSA.

This clone appeared once. The chain recombines TRBV5-1 with TRBJ1-4; 9 positions match TRBD1. CDR1 and CDR2 from the germline V gene are SGHRS and YFSETQ. This CDR3 is 18 amino acids long. The junction had 10 bases not matched to a gene; V was cut back by 1 base and J by 3 bases. DNA for the CDR3: TGCGCCAGCAGCTTGCGGCCGGGACAGGGCCAATCTAATGAAAAACTGTTTTTT. Translation gives CASSLRPGQGQSNEKLFF.

The chain joins TRBV6-6 to TRBJ2-1; D could derive from TRBD1 or TRBD2 (5 bases each). This CDR3 is built from 15 residues. Germline values: CDR1 MNHNY, CDR2 SVGAGI (reference sequence). Trimming shortened V by 2 bases and J by 1 base, and 9 bases separated the two germline ends. The CDR3 reads CASSYEGSSYNEQFF. The CDR3 bases are TGTGCCAGCAGTTACGAGGGGTCATCCTACAATGAGCAGTTCTTC.

This clone was observed once. This specimen includes other DNA sequences encoding the same CDR3. The genes are TRBV5-6 and TRBJ2-7; unclear D gene. The V end lost 4 bases, the J end lost 0 bases, and 5 bases lay between the germline ends. Germline V gives CDR1 SGHDT, CDR2 YYEEEE. The CDR3 contains 12 residues. This CDR3 is CASSLSSYEQYF. In nucleotides, the CDR3 is TGTGCCAGCAGCCTTAGCTCCTACGAGCAGTACTTC.

J is TRBJ2-5 and V is TRBV5-1; 9 bases map to TRBD2. The CDR3 runs to 18 residues. The J segment lost 5 bases and the V segment lost 2 bases, leaving 16 bases of the junction unmatched. Germline-derived CDR1 and CDR2 are SGHRS and YFSETQ. The CDR3 DNA sequence: TGCGCCAGCAGCTTAAGACCGATAGCGGGAGTTGGTGGGGAGACCCAGTACTTC. Its protein product is CASSLRPIAGVGGETQYF.

The chain carries TRBV19 and TRBJ1-2, with TRBD1 matching over 9 bases. The V gene's germline CDR1 is LNHDA and CDR2 SQIVND (reference sequence). J lost 6 bases, V lost 1 base, and 12 bases had no gene match. This CDR3 has 17 amino acids. The CDR3 loop reads CASSIAAGQGAGNGYTF. The DNA for the CDR3 is TGTGCCAGTAGTATAGCCGCGGGACAGGGAGCGGGAAATGGCTACACCTTC.

V gene TRBV30 combines with J gene TRBJ2-7; 11 nucleotides match TRBD2. The germline V gene has CDR1 GTSNPN and CDR2 SVGIG (reference sequence). With V trimmed by 0 bases and J by 3 bases, 4 bases remained unmatched. This CDR3 has 15 residues. The CDR3 coding sequence is TGTGCCTGGAGTGTGGGACTAGCGGAGATCTACGAGCAGTACTTC. Amino acid sequence: CAWSVGLAEIYEQYF. Full variable domain (rest looked up from reference TRBV30 and TRBJ2-7): SQTIHQWPATLVQPVGSPLSLECTVEGTSNPNLYWYRQAAGRGLQLLFYSVGIGQISSEVPQNLSASRPQDRQFILSSKKLLLSDSGFYLCAWSVGLAEIYEQYFGPGTRLTVT.

The chain is built from TRBV5-4 and TRBJ2-1; TRBD1 aligns across 9 bases. CDR1 and CDR2 from the germline V gene are SGHNT and YYREEE (reference sequence). V was pared by 4 bases and J by 1 base, with 12 bases of the junction left unmatched. This CDR3 has 18 amino acids. CDR3: CASSPPVGGTGSYNEQFF. CDR3 sequence (DNA): TGTGCCAGCAGCCCCCCAGTTGGTGGGACAGGGTCCTACAATGAGCAGTTCTTC.

The V call is TRBV5-1, the J call TRBJ1-6; no reliable D call. Germline loops: CDR1 SGHRS, CDR2 YFSETQ. This CDR3 is 15 amino acids long. Trimming took off 0 bases at V and 7 bases at J, with 11 bases between the two ends. DNA of the CDR3: TGCGCCAGCAGCTTGGGTGGCAGAGGAAATTCACCCCTCCACTTT. Encoded protein: CASSLGGRGNSPLHF.

This sequence joins TRBV5-1 and TRBJ2-1, with D possibly TRBD2 on 6 matching bases. Germline V gene lookup returns CDR1 SGHRS and CDR2 YFSETQ. The CDR3 contains 14 residues. V lost 4 bases and J lost 5, with 13 bases in between. The CDR3 DNA reads TGCGCCAGCAGCCCCGCGGGGACTCACAATGAGCAGTTCTTC. Protein product: CASSPAGTHNEQFF. Filled out from reference TRBV5-1 and TRBJ2-1, the complete variable domain reads KAGVTQTPRYLIKTRGQQVTLSCSPISGHRSVSWYQQTPGQGLQFLFEYFSETQRNKGNFPGRFSGRQFSNSRSEMNVSTLELGDSALYLCASSPAGTHNEQFFGPGTRLTVL.